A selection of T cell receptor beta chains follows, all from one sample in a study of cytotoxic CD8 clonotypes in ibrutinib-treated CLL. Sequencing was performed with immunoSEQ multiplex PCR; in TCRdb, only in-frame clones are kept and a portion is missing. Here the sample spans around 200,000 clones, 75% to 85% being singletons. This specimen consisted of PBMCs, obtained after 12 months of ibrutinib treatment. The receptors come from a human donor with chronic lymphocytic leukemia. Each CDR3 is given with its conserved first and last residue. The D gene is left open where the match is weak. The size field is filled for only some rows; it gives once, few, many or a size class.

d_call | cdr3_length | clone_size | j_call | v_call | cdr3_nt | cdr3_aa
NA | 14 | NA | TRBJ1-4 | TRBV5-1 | TGCGCCAGCAGCTTGGACGGTTCGAGTGGAAAACTGTTTTTT | CASSLDGSSGKLFF
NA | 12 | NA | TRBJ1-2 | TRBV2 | TGTGCCAGCAGGGGGCAGTCCTTGGGCTACACCTTC | CASRGQSLGYTF
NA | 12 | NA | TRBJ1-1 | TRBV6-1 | TGTGCCAGCAGTGAAGGGGCGCGAAAAGCTTTCTTT | CASSEGARKAFF
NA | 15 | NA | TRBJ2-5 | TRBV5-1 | TGCGCCAGCAGCGCAAATGTGGTTCGAGAAGAGACCCAGTACTTC | CASSANVVREETQYF
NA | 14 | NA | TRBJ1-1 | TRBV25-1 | TGTGCCAGCAGTGGAAGAACAGCGAACACTGAAGCTTTCTTT | CASSGRTANTEAFF
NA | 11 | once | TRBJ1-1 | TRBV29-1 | TGCAGCGTTGAAATGAGCACTGAAGCTTTCTTT | CSVEMSTEAFF
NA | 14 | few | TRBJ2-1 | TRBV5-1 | TGCGCCAGCGGCCCAACCGGGTTGAACAATGAGCAGTTCTTC | CASGPTGLNNEQFF
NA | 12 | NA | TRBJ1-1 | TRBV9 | TGTGCCAGCAGCGCCGTCAACACTGAAGCTTTCTTT | CASSAVNTEAFF
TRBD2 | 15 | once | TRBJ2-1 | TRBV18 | TGTGCCAGCTCACCGGGACTAGCGGGAGAGCATGAGCAGTTCTTC | CASSPGLAGEHEQFF
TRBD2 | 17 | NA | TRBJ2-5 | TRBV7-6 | TGTGCCAGCAGCTTGGGTAGCGGGGGGGCGCAAGGGGAGACCCAGTACTTC | CASSLGSGGAQGETQYF
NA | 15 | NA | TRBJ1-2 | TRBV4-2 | TGTGCCAGCAGCCAAGATGAGGGTTGGGGTTATGGCTACACCTTC | CASSQDEGWGYGYTF
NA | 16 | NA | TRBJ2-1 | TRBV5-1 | TGCGCCAGCAGCTTGGGGGACGCGACCTCCTACAATGAGCAGTTCTTC | CASSLGDATSYNEQFF
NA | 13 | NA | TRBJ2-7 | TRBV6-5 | TGTGCCAGCAGTTTCTCAGGGCAGGACGAGCAGTACTTC | CASSFSGQDEQYF
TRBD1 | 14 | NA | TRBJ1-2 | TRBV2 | TGTGCCGGCAGTGAACAGGGGGAGGACTATGGCTACACCTTC | CAGSEQGEDYGYTF
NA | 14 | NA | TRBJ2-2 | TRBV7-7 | TGTGCTAGCAGATTGACAGGGAACACCGGGGAGCTGTTTTTT | CASRLTGNTGELFF
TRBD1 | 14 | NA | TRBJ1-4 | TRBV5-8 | TGTGCCAGCAGCCTCCGGGACAGGGGGGAAAAACTGTTTTTT | CASSLRDRGEKLFF
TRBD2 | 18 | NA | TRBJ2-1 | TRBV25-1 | TGTGCCAGCTCTCCTCCTCGACTAGCGGGAGGGCTGGATGGTGAGCAGTTCTTC | CASSPPRLAGGLDGEQFF
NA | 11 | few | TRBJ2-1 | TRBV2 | TGTGCCAGCAGGTCGTACAATGAGCAGTTCTTC | CASRSYNEQFF
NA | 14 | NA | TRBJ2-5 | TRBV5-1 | TGCGCCAGCAGCTTGGCCCTTCACCAAGAGACCCAGTACTTC | CASSLALHQETQYF
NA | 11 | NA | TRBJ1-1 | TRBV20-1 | TGCAGTGCTAGTACAGGGATTTCGGCTTTCTTT | CSASTGISAFF
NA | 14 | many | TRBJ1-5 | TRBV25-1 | TGTGCCAGCAGTGAGGGATATGGCAATCAGCCCCAGCATTTT | CASSEGYGNQPQHF